The 26 T cell receptor beta chains presented below share a single source sample, sequenced in a study of T cells in Graves' hyperthyroidism and ophthalmopathy. Amplified TCR beta CDR3 regions came from RNA transcripts. HTBI primers were used for first-round RT-PCR of the TCR CDR3. One entry per CDR3 protein results from TCRdb running MiXCR on the multiplex PCR reads. The sample lists 500,000 to 750,000 distinct CDR3 sequences, more than 45% seen once, with about 8.3% in the top ten. Sequencing was carried out using peripheral blood or thyroid tissue (not recorded which). These receptor sequences come from a woman aged 18-30 years with Graves' hyperthyroidism.

This clonotype occurred many times. The chain carries TRBV20-1 and TRBJ1-1, with 7 bases matching TRBD1. The CDR3 is 13 amino acids. CDR1 and CDR2 (germline): DFQATT, SNEGSKA (reference sequence). After removal of 6 bases from V and 10 bases from J, the junction contained 14 bases not matched to a gene. CDR3: CSANPDRVGRAFF. The CDR3 DNA reads TGCAGTGCCAATCCTGACAGGGTCGGTCGAGCTTTCTTT.

The chain is built from TRBV7-2 and TRBJ2-6; D not resolved. The CDR3 covers 16 residues. V was cut by 0 bases and J by 4 bases, with 10 bases left in between. CDR1 is SGHTA and CDR2 is FQGNSA in the germline V gene. The CDR3 DNA follows: TGTGCCAGCAGCTTAGCAAGAACCGGGGGGGCCAACGTCCTGACTTTC. Translation gives CASSLARTGGANVLTF.

This clonotype came up many times. The chain couples TRBV2 to TRBJ1-2, with D possibly being TRBD1 (6 bases). Germline V gene lookup returns CDR1 SNHLY and CDR2 FYNNEI. V gave up 7 bases and J gave up 4 bases, with 16 bases separating them. The CDR3 has 14 amino acids. The CDR3 bases are TGTGCCAGCACCGAGGGGGGGCTTGGCTATGGCTACACCTTC. Its translation is CASTEGGLGYGYTF.

The J gene is TRBJ2-5, the V gene TRBV20-1, with D hard to call. Germline V gives CDR1 DFQATT, CDR2 SNEGSKA (reference sequence). This CDR3 contains 12 residues. Trimming took 6 bases from V and 0 from J, leaving 8 bases between them. CDR3: CSAHSYQETQYF. As DNA, the CDR3 is TGCAGTGCCCATTCGTACCAAGAGACCCAGTACTTC.

In its sample, this clonotype was seen a few times. The genes are TRBV5-1 and TRBJ1-1; D is unresolved. V was pared by 2 bases and J by 1 base, with 12 bases between. CDR1 and CDR2 from the germline V gene are SGHRS and YFSETQ. CDR3 length equals 15 residues. CDR3 bases: TGCGCCAGCAGCTTTAAACCCTTAGGGAACACTGAAGCTTTCTTT. Amino acid sequence: CASSFKPLGNTEAFF.

The V call is TRBV15, the J call TRBJ2-5; no firm D call. TRBJ2-7 matches the DNA end more closely, so the J call is doubtful. This CDR3 region has 15 residues. Germline V lookup: CDR1 LNHNV, CDR2 YYDKDF (reference sequence). CDR3: CATSRDFMGSYEQYF. The DNA for the CDR3 is TGTGCCACCAGCAGAGACTTTATGGGGTCCTACGAGCAGTACTTC.

This clonotype has a count of ten or more. The chain couples TRBV15 to TRBJ1-4, with 8 bases identical to TRBD1. The CDR3 totals 16 residues. Germline trimming cut 5 bases from V and 5 bases from J; bases unmatched to any gene: 10. Looked up from germline, CDR1 is LNHNV and CDR2 is YYDKDF (reference sequence). The CDR3 DNA follows: TGTGCCACCAGCCCCCGTCCAGGGGGCCGGAATGAAAAACTGTTTTTT. Protein product: CATSPRPGGRNEKLFF.

CDR3 nucleotide sequence: TGCAGCGTCGGAGGGACCGCGAGCGACTATGGCTACACCTTC. Translating gives CSVGGTASDYGYTF. This rearrangement joins TRBV29-1 to TRBJ1-2; D is perhaps TRBD1 (5 bases). CDR3 length: 14 amino acids. Germline assignment: CDR1 SQVTM and CDR2 ANQGSEA. V shed 6 bases and J shed 3 bases, with 17 bases lying between them. Using reference TRBV29-1 and TRBJ1-2 for the parts outside the CDR3, the full variable domain is SAVISQKPSRDICQRGTSLTIQCQVDSQVTMMFWYRQQPGQSLTLIATANQGSEATYESGFVIDKFPISRPNLTFSTLTVSNMSPEDSSIYLCSVGGTASDYGYTFGSGTRLTVV.

V usage is TRBV20-1 and J usage is TRBJ2-7; TRBD2 aligns across 9 bases. This CDR3 has 18 amino acids. The germline V gene encodes CDR1 DFQATT and CDR2 SNEGSKA (reference sequence). The V gene end was trimmed by 3 bases and the J gene end by 1 base; junction bases not matched to a gene: 16. For the CDR3, the DNA is TGCAGTGCTAGTGTAGCGGGAGTTGACACCGGGGCGTCCTACGAGCAGTACTTC. As protein: CSASVAGVDTGASYEQYF.

This clonotype turned up a few times. The J gene is TRBJ2-7, the V gene TRBV7-9; D may match TRBD1 or TRBD2 (5 bases each). The V and J ends lost 5 bases and 5 bases respectively, with 19 bases between them. The V gene's germline CDR1 is SEHNR and CDR2 FQNEAQ (reference sequence). The CDR3 runs to 15 residues. CDR3 nucleotides: TGTGCCAGCAGCCCCCCAGCGAGGGGTTGGGACGAGCAGTACTTC. It specifies CASSPPARGWDEQYF.

Ten or more counts support this clonotype. This chain connects TRBV4-3 to TRBJ2-6; perhaps TRBD2 as D (5 bases). The V end lost 2 bases, the J end lost 4 bases, and 9 bases lay between the germline ends. The CDR3 extends over 15 amino acids. CDR1 and CDR2 (germline): LGHNA, YSLEER. CDR3 coding DNA: TGCGCCAGCAGCCAACGGGAAGGGGGGGCCAACGTCCTGACTTTC. It is translated as CASSQREGGANVLTF.

The chain is built from TRBV7-8 and TRBJ2-7; D gene uncertain. CDR1 SGHVS and CDR2 FQNEAQ come from the germline V gene. This CDR3 has 13 amino acids. The V and J ends lost 4 bases and 6 bases respectively, with 13 bases between them. The CDR3, as DNA: TGTGCCAGCAGCTCCGAGTCCTGGACCGAGCAGTACTTC. It yields the protein CASSSESWTEQYF.

The chain carries TRBV2 and TRBJ2-7; 9 bases agree with TRBD1. The CDR3 contains 12 residues. With V trimmed by 8 bases and J by 5 bases, 4 bases remained unmatched. Per germline, CDR1 SNHLY and CDR2 FYNNEI. This CDR3 reads CASGTGRDEQYF. DNA of the CDR3: TGTGCCAGCGGGACAGGGAGGGACGAGCAGTACTTC.

This clonotype was counted only a few times. The V gene is TRBV5-6, the J gene TRBJ2-2; D gene unclear. The CDR3 is 16 residues long. Trimming took off 6 bases at V and 3 bases at J, with 18 bases between the two ends. Germline CDR1 SGHDT, CDR2 YYEEEE. The CDR3 nucleotides read TGTGCCAGCACTCTTGGGCCTGTTCCTGACACCGGGGAGCTGTTTTTT. Translating it yields CASTLGPVPDTGELFF. The variable domain in full, with the rest retrieved from reference TRBV5-6 and TRBJ2-2, is DAGVTQSPTHLIKTRGQQVTLRCSPKSGHDTVSWYQQALGQGPQFIFQYYEEEERQRGNFPDRFSGHQFPNYSSELNVNALLLGDSALYLCASTLGPVPDTGELFFGEGSRLTVL.

The rearrangement uses TRBV7-9 and TRBJ2-7; a weak D match, TRBD1 (7 bases). The CDR3 has 14 amino acids. Germline assignment: CDR1 SEHNR and CDR2 FQNEAQ (reference sequence). Trimming cost V 6 bases and J 3 bases, with 15 bases left between them. The CDR3 nucleotides read TGTGCCAGCAGATTACAGGGGACTGGCTACGAGCAGTACTTC. Amino acid sequence: CASRLQGTGYEQYF.

A word on this clonotype: One end of the junction fails to match germline, which may point to a read error. The chain has TRBV7-7 and TRBJ2-5, with D possibly being TRBD2 (6 bases). This CDR3 is 17 amino acids long. The V gene's germline CDR1 is SSHAT and CDR2 FNYEAQ (reference sequence). The CDR3 loop is CASSLASTQAGGETQYF. DNA of the CDR3: TGTGCTAGCAGCTTAGCCAGCACCCAGGCCGGAGGGGAGACCCAGTACTTC.

CDR3 residues: CAITSVGKSGAEAFF. As DNA, the CDR3 is TGTGCCATCACCTCAGTAGGCAAGAGCGGGGCTGAAGCTTTCTTT. V usage is TRBV10-3 and J usage is TRBJ1-1; D gene ambiguous. The CDR3 consists of 15 residues. In germline, CDR1 is ENHRY, CDR2 SYGVKD. V lost 7 bases, J lost 6 bases, and 21 bases lay in between.

Notes on this clonotype: Mismatch with germline at one junction end may stem from a read error. The chain is built from TRBV5-1 and TRBJ1-5; a possible D gene is TRBD1 (5 bases). The CDR3 is 14 amino acids. Germline CDR1 SGHRS, CDR2 YFSETQ. CDR3 sequence (DNA): TGTGCCAGCAGCTTGCTAGGGGCTGAGCAGCCCCAGCATTTT. Translated, it gives CASSLLGAEQPQHF.

This clonotype showed up many times. This chain uses TRBV13 with TRBJ2-7; D assignment may be TRBD1 or TRBD2 (5 bases each). Germline V CDR1 and CDR2: PRHDT, FYEKMQ (reference sequence). The CDR3 contains 16 residues. V was clipped by 3 bases and J by 6 bases, with 21 bases between them. This CDR3 is CASSFSGTYSWGEQYF. Written as DNA, the CDR3 is TGTGCCAGCAGCTTCTCCGGGACCTACTCCTGGGGCGAGCAGTACTTC.

The table lists this clonotype with many counts. The CDR3 region has the DNA TGTGCCAGTACTACCGGGACAGGGGAAGAGACCCAGTACTTC. Protein product: CASTTGTGEETQYF. This chain joins TRBV19 and TRBJ2-5; 10 nucleotides match TRBD1. CDR3 length: 14 residues. The germline V gene encodes CDR1 LNHDA and CDR2 SQIVND (reference sequence). With 7 bases clipped from V and 3 bases from J, the junction kept 5 bases outside the gene matches. The whole variable domain, remainder taken from reference TRBV19 and TRBJ2-5, is DGGITQSPKYLFRKEGQNVTLSCEQNLNHDAMYWYRQDPGQGLRLIYYSQIVNDFQKGDIAEGYSVSREKKESFPLTVTSAQKNPTAFYLCASTTGTGEETQYFGPGTRLLVL.

This clonotype was seen repeatedly, ten times or more. The V call is TRBV12-3 or TRBV12-4, the J call TRBJ2-7; TRBD1 might be the D (6 bases). The CDR3 loop spans 14 amino acids. The V gene lost 8 bases and the J gene lost 6 bases, with 20 bases spanning the gap. This chain's CDR3 is CASCHTGIIGEQYF. The CDR3 DNA reads as TGTGCCAGCTGTCATACAGGGATCATAGGCGAGCAGTACTTC.

This clonotype appeared many times. The genes are TRBV12-3 or TRBV12-4 and TRBJ2-7; 7 bases are shared with TRBD2. V was clipped by 4 bases and J by 1 base; unmatched bases: 7. The CDR3 runs to 15 residues. CDR3 in amino acids: CASSSERGISYEQYF. The CDR3 DNA follows: TGTGCCAGCAGTTCAGAGCGGGGAATATCCTACGAGCAGTACTTC.

This clonotype came up once. This chain links TRBV2 with TRBJ1-1, with TRBD1 identical over 10 bases. J lost 4 bases, V lost 5 bases, and 10 bases had no gene match. This CDR3 has 16 residues. Germline CDR1 and CDR2: SNHLY and FYNNEI. The CDR3 DNA sequence: TGTGCCAGCAGTCCAGGGTTCGGGACAGGGGTCACTGAAGCTTTCTTT. Amino acids: CASSPGFGTGVTEAFF. The entire variable domain, with the rest obtained from reference TRBV2 and TRBJ1-1, is as follows: EPEVTQTPSHQVTQMGQEVILRCVPISNHLYFYWYRQILGQKVEFLVSFYNNEISEKSEIFDDQFSVERPDGSNFTLKIRSTKLEDSAMYFCASSPGFGTGVTEAFFGQGTRLTVV.

V usage is TRBV5-1 and J usage is TRBJ2-3, with 7 bases that match TRBD2. The CDR3 has 16 residues. With V trimmed by 4 bases and J by 0 bases, 8 bases remained unmatched. The germline V gene has CDR1 SGHRS and CDR2 YFSETQ. This CDR3 is CASSLGLVGSTDTQYF. DNA of the CDR3: TGCGCCAGCAGCCTTGGACTAGTTGGGAGCACAGATACGCAGTATTTT.

V and J are TRBV2 and TRBJ2-2; D not certain. Germline CDR1 SNHLY, CDR2 FYNNEI. The V and J ends lost 0 bases and 8 bases respectively, with 7 bases between them. The CDR3 totals 13 residues. The CDR3 spells CASSEAVQGELFF. In nucleotides, the CDR3 is TGTGCCAGCAGTGAAGCGGTACAAGGGGAGCTGTTTTTT.

Only a few counts were recorded for this clonotype. This chain connects TRBV7-9 to TRBJ1-4; D not certain. This CDR3 is built from 15 residues. Germline V gene data show CDR1 as SEHNR and CDR2 as FQNEAQ (reference sequence). V dropped 8 bases and J dropped 4 bases, with 17 bases sitting between them. The CDR3 coding sequence is TGTGCCAGCTCACCTACGGCGGGGAATAATGAAAAACTGTTTTTT. Encoded protein: CASSPTAGNNEKLFF.